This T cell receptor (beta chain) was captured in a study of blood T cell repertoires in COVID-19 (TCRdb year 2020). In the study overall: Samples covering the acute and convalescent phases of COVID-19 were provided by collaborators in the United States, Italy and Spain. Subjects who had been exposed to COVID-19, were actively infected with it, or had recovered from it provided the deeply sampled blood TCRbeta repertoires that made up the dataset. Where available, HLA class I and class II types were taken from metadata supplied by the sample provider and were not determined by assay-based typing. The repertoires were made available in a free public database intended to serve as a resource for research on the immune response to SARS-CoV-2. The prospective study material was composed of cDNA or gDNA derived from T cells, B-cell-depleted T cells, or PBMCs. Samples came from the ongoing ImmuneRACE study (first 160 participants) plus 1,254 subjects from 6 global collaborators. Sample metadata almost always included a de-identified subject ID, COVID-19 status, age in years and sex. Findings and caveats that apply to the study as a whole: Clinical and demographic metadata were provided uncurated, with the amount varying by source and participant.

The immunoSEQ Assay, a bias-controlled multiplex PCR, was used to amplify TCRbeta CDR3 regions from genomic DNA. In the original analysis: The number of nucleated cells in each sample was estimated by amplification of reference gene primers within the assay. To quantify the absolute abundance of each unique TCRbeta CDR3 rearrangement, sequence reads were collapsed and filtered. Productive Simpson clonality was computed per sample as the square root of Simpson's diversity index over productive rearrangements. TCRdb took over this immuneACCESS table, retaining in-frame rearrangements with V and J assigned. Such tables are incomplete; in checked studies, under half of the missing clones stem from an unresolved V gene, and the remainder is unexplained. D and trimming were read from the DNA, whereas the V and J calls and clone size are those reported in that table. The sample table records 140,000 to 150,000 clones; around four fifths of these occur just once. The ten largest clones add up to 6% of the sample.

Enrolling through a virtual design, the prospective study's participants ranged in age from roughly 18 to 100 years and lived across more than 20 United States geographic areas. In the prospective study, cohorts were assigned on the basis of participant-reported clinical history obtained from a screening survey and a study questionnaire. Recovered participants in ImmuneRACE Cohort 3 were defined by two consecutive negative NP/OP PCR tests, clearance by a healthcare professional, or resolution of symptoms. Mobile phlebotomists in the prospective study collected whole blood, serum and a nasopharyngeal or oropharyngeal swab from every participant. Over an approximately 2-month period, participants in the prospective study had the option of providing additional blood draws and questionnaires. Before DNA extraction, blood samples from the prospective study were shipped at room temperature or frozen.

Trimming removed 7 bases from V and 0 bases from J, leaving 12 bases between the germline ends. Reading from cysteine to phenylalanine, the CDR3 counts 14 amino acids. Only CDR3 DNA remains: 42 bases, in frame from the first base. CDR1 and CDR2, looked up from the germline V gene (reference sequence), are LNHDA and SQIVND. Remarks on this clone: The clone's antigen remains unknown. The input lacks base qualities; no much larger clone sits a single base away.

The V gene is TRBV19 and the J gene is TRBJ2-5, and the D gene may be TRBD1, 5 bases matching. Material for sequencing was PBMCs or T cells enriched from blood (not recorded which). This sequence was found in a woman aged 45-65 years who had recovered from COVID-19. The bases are TGTGCCAGTACCCCTCAGGGAAACCAAGAGACCCAGTACTTC. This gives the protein CASTPQGNQETQYF.